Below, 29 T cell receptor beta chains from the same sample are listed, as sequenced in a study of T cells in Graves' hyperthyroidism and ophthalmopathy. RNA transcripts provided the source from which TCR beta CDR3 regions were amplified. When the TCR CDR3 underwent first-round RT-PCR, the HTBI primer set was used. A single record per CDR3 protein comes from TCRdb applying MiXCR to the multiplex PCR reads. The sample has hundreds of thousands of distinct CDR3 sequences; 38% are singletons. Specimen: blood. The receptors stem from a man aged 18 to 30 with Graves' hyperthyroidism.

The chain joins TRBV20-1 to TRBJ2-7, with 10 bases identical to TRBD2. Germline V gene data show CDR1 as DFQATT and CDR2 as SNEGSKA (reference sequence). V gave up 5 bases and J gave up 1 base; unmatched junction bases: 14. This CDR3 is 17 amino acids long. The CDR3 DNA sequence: TGCAGTGCTCCCCAAGGCCCCGGGACTAGCGCTTCCTACGAGCAGTACTTC. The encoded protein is CSAPQGPGTSASYEQYF.

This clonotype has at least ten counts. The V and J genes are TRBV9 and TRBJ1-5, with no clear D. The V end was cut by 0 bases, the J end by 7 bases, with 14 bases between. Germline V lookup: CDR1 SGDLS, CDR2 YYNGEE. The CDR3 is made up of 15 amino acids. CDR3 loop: CASSVELAGGQPQHF. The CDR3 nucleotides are TGTGCCAGCAGCGTAGAGCTGGCGGGAGGGCAGCCCCAGCATTTT.

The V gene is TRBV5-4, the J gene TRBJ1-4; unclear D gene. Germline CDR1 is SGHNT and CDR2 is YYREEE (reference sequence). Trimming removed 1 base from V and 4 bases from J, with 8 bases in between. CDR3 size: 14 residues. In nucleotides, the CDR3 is TGTGCCAGCAGCTTGACCGGGGATAATGAAAAACTGTTTTTT. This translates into CASSLTGDNEKLFF.

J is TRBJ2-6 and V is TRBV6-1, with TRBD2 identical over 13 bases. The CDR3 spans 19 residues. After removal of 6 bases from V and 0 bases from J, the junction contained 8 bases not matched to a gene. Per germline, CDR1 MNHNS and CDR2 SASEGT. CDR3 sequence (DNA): TGTGCCAGCAGCGGACTAGCGGGAGTCGGACTCTCTGGGGCCAACGTCCTGACTTTC. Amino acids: CASSGLAGVGLSGANVLTF.

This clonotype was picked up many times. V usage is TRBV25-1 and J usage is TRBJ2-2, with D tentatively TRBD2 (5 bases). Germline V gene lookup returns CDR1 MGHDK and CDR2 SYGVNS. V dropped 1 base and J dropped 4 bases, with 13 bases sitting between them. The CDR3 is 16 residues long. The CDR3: CASSESAVGGTGELFF. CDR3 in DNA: TGTGCCAGCAGTGAATCGGCGGTTGGAGGCACCGGGGAGCTGTTTTTT.

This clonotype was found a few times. The CDR3 here is CASSLSGGGPETQYF. The CDR3 nucleotides read TGTGCCAGCAGTTTATCGGGAGGAGGGCCAGAGACCCAGTACTTC. The genes are TRBV12-3 or TRBV12-4 and TRBJ2-5, with 7 positions matching TRBD2. There are 15 residues in the CDR3. V shed 2 bases, J shed 4 bases, and the junction held 7 bases outside the gene matches.

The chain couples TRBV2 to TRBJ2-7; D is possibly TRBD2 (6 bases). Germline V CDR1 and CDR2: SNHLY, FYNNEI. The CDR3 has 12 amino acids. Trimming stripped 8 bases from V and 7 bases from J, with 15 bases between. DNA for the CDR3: TGTGCCAGCCCCGGGGGTCTGGGGGAGCAGTACTTC. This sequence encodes CASPGGLGEQYF.

The CDR3 protein is CASSPPQGDYGYTF. CDR3 DNA sequence: TGTGCCAGCTCACCGCCACAGGGGGACTATGGCTACACCTTC. This sequence joins TRBV14 and TRBJ1-2; TRBD1 matches at 8 bases. Germline CDR1 reads SGHDN; CDR2 reads FVKESK. V gave up 8 bases and J gave up 3 bases; unmatched junction bases: 8. This CDR3 is 14 amino acids long.

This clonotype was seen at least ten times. For the CDR3, the DNA is TGTGCCAGCAGTGAATGGGGGGGGGAGTACGGCTACACCTTC. It encodes CASSEWGGEYGYTF. V usage is TRBV25-1 and J usage is TRBJ1-2, with D possibly TRBD1 on 5 matching bases. The CDR3 has 14 amino acids. With 1 base removed from V and 8 bases from J, the gap between germline ends came to 14 bases. CDR1 and CDR2 from the germline V gene are MGHDK and SYGVNS.

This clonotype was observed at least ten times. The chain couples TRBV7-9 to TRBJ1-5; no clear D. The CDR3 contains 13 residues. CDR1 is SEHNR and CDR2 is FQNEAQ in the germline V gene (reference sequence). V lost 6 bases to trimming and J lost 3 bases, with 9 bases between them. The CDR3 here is CASSPRANQPQHF. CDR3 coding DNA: TGTGCCAGCAGTCCCCGGGCCAATCAGCCCCAGCATTTT.

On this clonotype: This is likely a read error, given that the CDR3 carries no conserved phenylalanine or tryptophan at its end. CDR3 residues: CASSQVLRGGELFS. CDR3 DNA: TGCGCCAGCAGCCAAGTCCTGAGAGGGGGGGAGCTGTTTTCT. The rearrangement joins TRBV9 to TRBJ2-2; D is perhaps TRBD2 (5 bases). Germline V lookup: CDR1 SGDLS, CDR2 YYNGEE. This CDR3 spans 14 amino acids.

The CDR3 reads CASSSEEDYEQYF. Here the CDR3 DNA reads TGTGCCAGCAGCTCGGAAGAAGACTACGAGCAGTACTTC. The rearrangement uses TRBV5-8 and TRBJ2-7; no reliable D call. With 3 bases removed from V and 3 bases from J, the gap between germline ends came to 10 bases. The CDR3 contains 13 residues. Germline V gives CDR1 SGHTS, CDR2 YDEGEE.

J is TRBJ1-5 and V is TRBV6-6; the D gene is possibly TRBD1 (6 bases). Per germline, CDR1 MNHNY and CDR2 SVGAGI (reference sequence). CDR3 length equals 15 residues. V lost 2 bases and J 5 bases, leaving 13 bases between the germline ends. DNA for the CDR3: TGTGCCAGCAGTTACGTCGCAGGGGATCATCAGCCCCAGCATTTT. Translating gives CASSYVAGDHQPQHF.

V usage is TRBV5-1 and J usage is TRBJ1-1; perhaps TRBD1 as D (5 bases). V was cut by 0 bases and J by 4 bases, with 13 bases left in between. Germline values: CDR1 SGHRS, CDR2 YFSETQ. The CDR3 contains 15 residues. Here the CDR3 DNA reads TGCGCCAGCAGCTTGGCCGCAGGGCTGAGCACTGAAGCTTTCTTT. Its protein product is CASSLAAGLSTEAFF.

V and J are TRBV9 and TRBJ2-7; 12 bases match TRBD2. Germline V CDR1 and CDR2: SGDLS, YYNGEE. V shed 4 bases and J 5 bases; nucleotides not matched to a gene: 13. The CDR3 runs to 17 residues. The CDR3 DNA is TGTGCCAGCAGCTTGGCCCTAGCGGGAGGGCCGGGAAACGAGCAGTACTTC. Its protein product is CASSLALAGGPGNEQYF.

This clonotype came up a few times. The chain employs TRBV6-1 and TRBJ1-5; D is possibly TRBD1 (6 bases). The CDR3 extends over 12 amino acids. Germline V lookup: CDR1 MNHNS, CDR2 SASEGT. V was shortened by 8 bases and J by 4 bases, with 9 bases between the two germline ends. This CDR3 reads CASGQPNQPQHF. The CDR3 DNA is TGTGCCAGCGGACAGCCGAATCAGCCCCAGCATTTT.

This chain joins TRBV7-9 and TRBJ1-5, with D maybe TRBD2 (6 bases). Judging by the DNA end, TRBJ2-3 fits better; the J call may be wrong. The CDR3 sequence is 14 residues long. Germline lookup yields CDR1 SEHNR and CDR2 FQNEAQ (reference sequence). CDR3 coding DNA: TGTGCCAGCAGCTTAAGGAGGGACACAGATACGCAGTATTTT. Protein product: CASSLRRDTDTQYF.

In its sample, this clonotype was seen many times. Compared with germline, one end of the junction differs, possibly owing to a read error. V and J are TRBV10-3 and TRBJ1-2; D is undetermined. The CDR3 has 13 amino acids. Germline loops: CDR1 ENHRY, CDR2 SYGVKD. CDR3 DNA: TGTGCCATCAGTGGGACGGCTAACCATGGCTACACCTTC. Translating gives CAISGTANHGYTF.

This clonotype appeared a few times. The CDR3 region has the DNA TGTGCCAGCAGCCTTCAATATGAGGCCGGACAAGAGACCCAGTACTTC. It specifies CASSLQYEAGQETQYF. The chain combines TRBV7-9 with TRBJ2-5; no firm D call. Germline CDR1 is SEHNR and CDR2 is FQNEAQ (reference sequence). V was clipped by 5 bases and J by 2 bases, with 18 bases between them. The CDR3 totals 16 residues.

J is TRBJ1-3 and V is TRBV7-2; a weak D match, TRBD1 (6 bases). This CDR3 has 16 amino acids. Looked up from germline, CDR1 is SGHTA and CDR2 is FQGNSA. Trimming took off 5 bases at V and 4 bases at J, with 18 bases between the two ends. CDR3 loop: CASSPADTGFGNTIYF. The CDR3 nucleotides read TGTGCCAGCAGCCCAGCCGACACAGGGTTCGGAAACACCATATATTTT.

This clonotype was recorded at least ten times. CDR3 protein: CASRPSAGELFF. As DNA, the CDR3 is TGTGCCAGCAGGCCTAGCGCCGGGGAGCTGTTTTTT. The rearrangement links TRBV2 to TRBJ2-2; tentatively, D is TRBD2 (6 bases). Germline V CDR1 and CDR2: SNHLY, FYNNEI. The germline V and J ends were trimmed by 6 bases and 6 bases, with 8 bases remaining between them. This CDR3 contains 12 residues.

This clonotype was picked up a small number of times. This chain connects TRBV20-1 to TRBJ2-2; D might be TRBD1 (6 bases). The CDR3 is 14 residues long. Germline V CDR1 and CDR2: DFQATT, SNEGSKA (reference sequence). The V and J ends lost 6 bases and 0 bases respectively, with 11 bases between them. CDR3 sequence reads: CSAARTANTGELFF. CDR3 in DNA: TGCAGTGCGGCCAGGACAGCGAACACCGGGGAGCTGTTTTTT.

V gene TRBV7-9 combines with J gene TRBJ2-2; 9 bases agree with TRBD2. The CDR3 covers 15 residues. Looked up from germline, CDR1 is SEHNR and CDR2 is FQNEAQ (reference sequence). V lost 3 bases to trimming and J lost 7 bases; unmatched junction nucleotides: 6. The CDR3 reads CASSFQAGGGGELFF. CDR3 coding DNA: TGTGCCAGCAGCTTCCAAGCGGGAGGAGGCGGGGAGCTGTTTTTT.

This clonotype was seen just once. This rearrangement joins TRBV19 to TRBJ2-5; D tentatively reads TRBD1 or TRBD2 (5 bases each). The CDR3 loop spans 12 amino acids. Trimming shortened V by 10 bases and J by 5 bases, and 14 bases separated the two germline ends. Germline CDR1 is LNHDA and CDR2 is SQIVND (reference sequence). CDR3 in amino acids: CATGSGQETQYF. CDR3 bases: TGTGCCACTGGGTCGGGGCAGGAGACCCAGTACTTC. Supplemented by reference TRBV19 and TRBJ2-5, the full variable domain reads DGGITQSPKYLFRKEGQNVTLSCEQNLNHDAMYWYRQDPGQGLRLIYYSQIVNDFQKGDIAEGYSVSREKKESFPLTVTSAQKNPTAFYLCATGSGQETQYFGPGTRLLVL.

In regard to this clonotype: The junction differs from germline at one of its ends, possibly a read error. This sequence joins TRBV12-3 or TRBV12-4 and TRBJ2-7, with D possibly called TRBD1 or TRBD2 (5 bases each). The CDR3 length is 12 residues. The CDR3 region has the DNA TGTGCCGGCAGTTTGGGACGCTACGAGCAGTACTTC. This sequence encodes CAGSLGRYEQYF.

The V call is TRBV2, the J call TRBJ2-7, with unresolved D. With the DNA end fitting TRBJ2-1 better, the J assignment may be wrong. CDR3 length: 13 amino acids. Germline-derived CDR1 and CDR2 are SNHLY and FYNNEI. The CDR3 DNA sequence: TGTGCCAGCACCTCCGACCCTGTGGGTGAGCAGTTCTTC. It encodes CASTSDPVGEQFF.

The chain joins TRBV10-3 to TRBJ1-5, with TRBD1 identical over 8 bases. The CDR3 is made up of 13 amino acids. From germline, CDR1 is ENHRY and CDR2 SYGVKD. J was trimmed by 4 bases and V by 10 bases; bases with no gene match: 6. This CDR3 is CASGQGRNQPQHF. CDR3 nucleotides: TGTGCCAGCGGACAGGGACGGAATCAGCCCCAGCATTTT.

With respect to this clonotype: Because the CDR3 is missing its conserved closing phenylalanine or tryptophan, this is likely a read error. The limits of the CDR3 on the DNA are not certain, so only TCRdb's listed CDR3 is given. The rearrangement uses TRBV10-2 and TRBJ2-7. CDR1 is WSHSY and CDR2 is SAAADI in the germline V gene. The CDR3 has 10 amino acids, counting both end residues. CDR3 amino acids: CASREMRHLI.

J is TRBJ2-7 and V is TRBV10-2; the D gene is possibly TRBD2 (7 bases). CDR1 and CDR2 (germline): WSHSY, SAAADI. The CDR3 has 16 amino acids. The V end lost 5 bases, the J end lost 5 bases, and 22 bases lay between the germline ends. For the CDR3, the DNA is TGCGCCAGCAGTCCGCTCGGGGGGCGAGCCAGCGACGAGCAGTACTTC. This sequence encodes CASSPLGGRASDEQYF.